This T cell receptor (beta chain) was observed in a study of cytomegalovirus exposure and HLA in healthy donors. This CDR3 contains 14 residues. V was trimmed by 5 bases and J by 2 bases, leaving 10 bases between them. Looked up from germline, CDR1 is LNHDA and CDR2 is SQIVND (reference sequence). Primers for the PCR totalled 60 Vbeta and 13 Jbeta. Clones were read by immunoSEQ multiplex PCR, and TCRdb kept only the in-frame ones, dropping some. The sample consists of 100,000 to 120,000 clones, over 80% of them appearing once. The chain joins TRBV19 to TRBJ2-1; TRBD2 might be the D (6 bases). This receptor was identified in a man aged 18 to 30 in good health and CMV-seronegative. Sequencing was performed on PBMCs. The CDR3 nucleotides are TGTGCCAGTAGTTTGGGACTGGCCTACAATGAGCAGTTCTTC. Translating gives CASSLGLAYNEQFF.